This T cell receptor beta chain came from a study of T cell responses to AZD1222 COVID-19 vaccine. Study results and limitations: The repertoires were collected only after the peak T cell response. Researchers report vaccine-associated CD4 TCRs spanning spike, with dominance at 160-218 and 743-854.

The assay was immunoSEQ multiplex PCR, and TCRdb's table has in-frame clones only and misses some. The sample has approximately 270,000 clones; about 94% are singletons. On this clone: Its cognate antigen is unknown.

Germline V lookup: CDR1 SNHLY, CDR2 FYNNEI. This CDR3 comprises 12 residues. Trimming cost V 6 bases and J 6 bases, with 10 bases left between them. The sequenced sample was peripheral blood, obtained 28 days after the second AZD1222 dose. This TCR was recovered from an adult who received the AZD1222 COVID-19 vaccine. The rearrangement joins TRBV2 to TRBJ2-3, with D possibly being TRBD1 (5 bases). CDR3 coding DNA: TGTGCCAGCAGGACAGAGTCGGATACGCAGTATTTT. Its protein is CASRTESDTQYF.